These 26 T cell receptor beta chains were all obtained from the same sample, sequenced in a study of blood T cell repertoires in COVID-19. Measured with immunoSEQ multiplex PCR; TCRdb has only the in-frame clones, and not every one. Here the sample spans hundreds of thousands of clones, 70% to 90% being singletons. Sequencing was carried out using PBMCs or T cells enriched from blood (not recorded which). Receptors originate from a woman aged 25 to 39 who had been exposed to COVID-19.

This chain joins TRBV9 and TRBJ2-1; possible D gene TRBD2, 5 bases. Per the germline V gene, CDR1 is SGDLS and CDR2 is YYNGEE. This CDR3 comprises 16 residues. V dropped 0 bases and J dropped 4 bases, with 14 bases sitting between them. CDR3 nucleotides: TGTGCCAGCAGCGTAGAGGGTACAGCGGCGTACAATGAGCAGTTCTTC. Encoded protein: CASSVEGTAAYNEQFF.

This CDR3 reads CASSIGAETQYF. The CDR3, as DNA: TGTGCCAGTAGTATAGGAGCGGAGACCCAGTACTTC. The chain has TRBV19 and TRBJ2-5; no reliable D call. CDR3 size: 12 residues. The germline V and J ends were trimmed by 1 base and 5 bases, with 5 bases remaining between them. The germline V gene has CDR1 LNHDA and CDR2 SQIVND (reference sequence). The full variable domain, completed using reference TRBV19 and TRBJ2-5, is DGGITQSPKYLFRKEGQNVTLSCEQNLNHDAMYWYRQDPGQGLRLIYYSQIVNDFQKGDIAEGYSVSREKKESFPLTVTSAQKNPTAFYLCASSIGAETQYFGPGTRLLVL.

CDR3 in DNA: TGCGCCAGCGGACAGGGGGTTGATTCAGGGGCCAACGTCCTGACTTTC. Residues: CASGQGVDSGANVLTF. This chain joins TRBV5-1 and TRBJ2-6, with 10 bases matching TRBD1. J gave up 4 bases and V 7 bases, and 8 bases lay outside the gene matches. This CDR3 has 16 amino acids. CDR1 SGHRS and CDR2 YFSETQ come from the germline V gene.

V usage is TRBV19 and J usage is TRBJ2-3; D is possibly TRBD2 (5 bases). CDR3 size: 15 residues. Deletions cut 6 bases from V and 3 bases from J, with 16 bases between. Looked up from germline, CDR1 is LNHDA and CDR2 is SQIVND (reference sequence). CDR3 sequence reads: CASRGRRRGTDTQYF. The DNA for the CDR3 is TGTGCCAGTAGAGGTCGCAGGAGAGGGACAGATACGCAGTATTTT. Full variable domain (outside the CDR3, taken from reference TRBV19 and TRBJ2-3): DGGITQSPKYLFRKEGQNVTLSCEQNLNHDAMYWYRQDPGQGLRLIYYSQIVNDFQKGDIAEGYSVSREKKESFPLTVTSAQKNPTAFYLCASRGRRRGTDTQYFGPGTRLTVL.

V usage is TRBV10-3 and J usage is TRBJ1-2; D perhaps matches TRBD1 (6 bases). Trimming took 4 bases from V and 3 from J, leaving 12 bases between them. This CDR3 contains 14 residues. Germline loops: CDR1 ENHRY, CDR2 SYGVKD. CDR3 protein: CAISADSFYYGYTF. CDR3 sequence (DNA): TGTGCCATCAGTGCGGACAGTTTCTACTATGGCTACACCTTC.

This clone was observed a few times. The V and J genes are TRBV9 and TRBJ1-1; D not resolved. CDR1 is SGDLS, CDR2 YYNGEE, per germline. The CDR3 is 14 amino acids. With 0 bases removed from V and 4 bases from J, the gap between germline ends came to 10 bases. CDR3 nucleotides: TGTGCCAGCAGCGTAGTTTACGGCGGCACTGAAGCTTTCTTT. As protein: CASSVVYGGTEAFF.

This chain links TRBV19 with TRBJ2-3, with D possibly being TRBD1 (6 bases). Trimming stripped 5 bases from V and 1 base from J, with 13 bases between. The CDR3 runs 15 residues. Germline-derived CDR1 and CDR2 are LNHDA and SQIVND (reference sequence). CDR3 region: CASSVQGGGTDTQYF. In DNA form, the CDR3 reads TGTGCCAGTAGTGTACAGGGTGGAGGCACAGATACGCAGTATTTT.

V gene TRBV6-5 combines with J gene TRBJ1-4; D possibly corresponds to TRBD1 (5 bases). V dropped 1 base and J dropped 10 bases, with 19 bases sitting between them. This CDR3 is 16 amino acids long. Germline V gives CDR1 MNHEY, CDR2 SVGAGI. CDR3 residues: CASSYFRVTASGKLFF. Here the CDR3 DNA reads TGTGCCAGCAGTTACTTTCGGGTGACAGCATCCGGAAAACTGTTTTTT.

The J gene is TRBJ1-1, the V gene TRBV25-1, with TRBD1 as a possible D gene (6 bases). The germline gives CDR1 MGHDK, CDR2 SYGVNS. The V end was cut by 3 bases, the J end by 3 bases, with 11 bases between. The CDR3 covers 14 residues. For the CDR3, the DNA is TGTGCCAGCAGTGATCCAGGGGCGGACACTGAAGCTTTCTTT. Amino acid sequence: CASSDPGADTEAFF.

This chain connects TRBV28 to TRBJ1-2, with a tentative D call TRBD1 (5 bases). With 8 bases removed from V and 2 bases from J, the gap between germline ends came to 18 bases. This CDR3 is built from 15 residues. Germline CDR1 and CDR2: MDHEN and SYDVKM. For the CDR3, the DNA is TGTGCCAGCGCGGGGCAGAAGGAGAAGAACTATGGCTACACCTTC. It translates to CASAGQKEKNYGYTF.

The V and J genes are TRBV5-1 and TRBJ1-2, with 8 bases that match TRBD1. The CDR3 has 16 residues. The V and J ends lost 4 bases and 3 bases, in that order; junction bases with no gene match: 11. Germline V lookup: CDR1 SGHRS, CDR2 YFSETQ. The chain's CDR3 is CASSGGPDRGDYGYTF. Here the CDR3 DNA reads TGCGCCAGCAGCGGGGGGCCCGACAGGGGCGACTATGGCTACACCTTC.

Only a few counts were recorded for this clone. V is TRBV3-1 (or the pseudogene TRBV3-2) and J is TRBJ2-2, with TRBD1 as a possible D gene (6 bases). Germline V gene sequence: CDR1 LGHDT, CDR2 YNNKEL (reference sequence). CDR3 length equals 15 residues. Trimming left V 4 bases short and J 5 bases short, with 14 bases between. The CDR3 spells CASSPSQGRTGELFF. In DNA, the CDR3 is TGTGCCAGCAGCCCTTCACAGGGTAGGACCGGGGAGCTGTTTTTT.

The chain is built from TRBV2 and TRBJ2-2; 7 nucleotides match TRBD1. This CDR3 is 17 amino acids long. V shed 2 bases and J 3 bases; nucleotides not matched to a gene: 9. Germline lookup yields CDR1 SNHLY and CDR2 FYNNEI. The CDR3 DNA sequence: TGTGCCAGCAGTGAACTACAGGGGCTAATAGACACCGGGGAGCTGTTTTTT. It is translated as CASSELQGLIDTGELFF.

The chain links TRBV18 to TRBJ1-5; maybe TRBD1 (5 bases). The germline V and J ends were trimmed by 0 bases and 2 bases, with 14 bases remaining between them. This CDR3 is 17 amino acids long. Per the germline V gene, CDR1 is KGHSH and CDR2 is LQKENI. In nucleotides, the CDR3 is TGTGCCAGCTCACCACCTGGTTTAGGCAGGGGCAATCAGCCCCAGCATTTT. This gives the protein CASSPPGLGRGNQPQHF.

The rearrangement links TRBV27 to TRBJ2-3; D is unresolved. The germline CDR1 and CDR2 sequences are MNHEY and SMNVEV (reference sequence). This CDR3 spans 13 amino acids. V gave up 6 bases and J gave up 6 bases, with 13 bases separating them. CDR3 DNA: TGTGCCAGCAGGCAGATCACGTTGGATACGCAGTATTTT. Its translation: CASRQITLDTQYF.

The DNA of the CDR3 is TGTGCCAGCAGCTTAATCGGACAGGCCATTGTATTCATGAACACTGAAGCTTTCTTT. This encodes CASSLIGQAIVFMNTEAFF. The rearrangement uses TRBV7-8 and TRBJ1-1; 7 positions match TRBD1. There are 19 residues in the CDR3. Unmatched junction bases numbered 15, after V lost 2 bases and J lost 0 bases. Germline loops: CDR1 SGHVS, CDR2 FQNEAQ.

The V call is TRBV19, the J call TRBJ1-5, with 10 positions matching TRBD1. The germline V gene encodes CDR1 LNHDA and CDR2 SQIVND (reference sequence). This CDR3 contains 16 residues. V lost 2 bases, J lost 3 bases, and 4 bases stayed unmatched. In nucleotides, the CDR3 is TGTGCCAGTAGTATAACCGGACAGGGGGACAATCAGCCCCAGCATTTT. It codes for CASSITGQGDNQPQHF.

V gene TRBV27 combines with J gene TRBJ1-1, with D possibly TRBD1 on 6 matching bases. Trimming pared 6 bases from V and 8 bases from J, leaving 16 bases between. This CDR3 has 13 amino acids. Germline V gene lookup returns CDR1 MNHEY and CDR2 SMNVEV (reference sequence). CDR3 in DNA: TGTGCCAGCAGCCTTACTCACAGGGTCGAAGCTTTCTTT. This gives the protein CASSLTHRVEAFF.

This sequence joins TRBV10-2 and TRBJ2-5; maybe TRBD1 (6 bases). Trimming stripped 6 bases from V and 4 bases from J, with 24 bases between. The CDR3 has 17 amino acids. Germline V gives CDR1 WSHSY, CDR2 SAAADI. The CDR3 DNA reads TGCGCCAGCAGGGGGGCGGTCAGATATCTCCCCGTAGAGACCCAGTACTTC. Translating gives CASRGAVRYLPVETQYF.

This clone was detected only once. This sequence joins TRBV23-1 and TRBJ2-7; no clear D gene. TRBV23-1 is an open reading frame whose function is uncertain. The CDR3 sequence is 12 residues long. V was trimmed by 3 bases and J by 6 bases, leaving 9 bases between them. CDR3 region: CASSHPKSEQYF. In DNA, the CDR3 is TGCGCCAGCAGTCACCCTAAATCCGAGCAGTACTTC.

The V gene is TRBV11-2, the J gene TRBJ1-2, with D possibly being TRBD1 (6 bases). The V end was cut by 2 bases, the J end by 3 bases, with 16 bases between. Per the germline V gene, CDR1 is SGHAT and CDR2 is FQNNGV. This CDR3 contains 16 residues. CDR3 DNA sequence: TGTGCCAGCAGCTTAAAGGTGGACAGCTACGACTATGGCTACACCTTC. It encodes CASSLKVDSYDYGYTF. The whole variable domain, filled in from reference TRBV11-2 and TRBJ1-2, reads EAGVAQSPRYKIIEKRQSVAFWCNPISGHATLYWYQQILGQGPKLLIQFQNNGVVDDSQLPKDRFSAERLKGVDSTLKIQPAKLEDSAVYLCASSLKVDSYDYGYTFGSGTRLTVV.

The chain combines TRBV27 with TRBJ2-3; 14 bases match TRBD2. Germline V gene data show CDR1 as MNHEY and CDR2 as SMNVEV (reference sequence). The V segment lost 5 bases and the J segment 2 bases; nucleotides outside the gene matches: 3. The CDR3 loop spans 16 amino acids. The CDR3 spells CASSGGLAGVTDTQYF. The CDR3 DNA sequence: TGTGCCAGCAGTGGGGGACTAGCGGGGGTCACAGATACGCAGTATTTT.

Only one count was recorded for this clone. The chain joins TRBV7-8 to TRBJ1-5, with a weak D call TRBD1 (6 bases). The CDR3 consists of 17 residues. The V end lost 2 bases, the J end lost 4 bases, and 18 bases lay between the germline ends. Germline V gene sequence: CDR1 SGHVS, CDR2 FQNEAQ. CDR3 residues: CASSLNRGGVGNQPQHF. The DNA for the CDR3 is TGTGCCAGCAGCTTAAATCGAGGGGGAGTAGGTAATCAGCCCCAGCATTTT.

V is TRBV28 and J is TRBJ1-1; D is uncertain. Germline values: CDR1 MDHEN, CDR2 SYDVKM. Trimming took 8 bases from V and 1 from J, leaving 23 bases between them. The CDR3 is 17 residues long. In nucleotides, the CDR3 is TGTGCCAGCTCCTCCCCGTCTCCCGCAGCGGGGAACACTGAAGCTTTCTTT. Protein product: CASSSPSPAAGNTEAFF.

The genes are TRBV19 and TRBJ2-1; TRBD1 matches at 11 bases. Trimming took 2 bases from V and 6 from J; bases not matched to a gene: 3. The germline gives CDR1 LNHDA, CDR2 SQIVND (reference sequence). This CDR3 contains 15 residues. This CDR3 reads CASSIMGQGVNEQFF. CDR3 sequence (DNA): TGTGCCAGTAGTATAATGGGACAGGGGGTCAATGAGCAGTTCTTC.

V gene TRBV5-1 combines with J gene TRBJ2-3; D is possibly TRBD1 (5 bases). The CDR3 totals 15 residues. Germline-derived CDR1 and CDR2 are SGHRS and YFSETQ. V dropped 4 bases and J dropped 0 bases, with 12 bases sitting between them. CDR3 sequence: CASSDTGFSTDTQYF. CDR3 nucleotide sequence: TGCGCCAGCAGCGACACAGGATTTAGCACAGATACGCAGTATTTT.